This T cell receptor beta chain was recovered during a study of blood T cell repertoires in COVID-19. Study-level information: Donors in the United States, Italy and Spain gave samples during acute or convalescent COVID-19.

Authors' processing steps: It was from reference gene primer amplification that nucleated cell counts were estimated. The assay was immunoSEQ multiplex PCR, and TCRdb's table has in-frame clones only and misses some. The DNA gave D and trimming, while V, J and clone size come from that table. The table records a few hundred thousand clones, about 88% of them present only once. The ends lost 0 bases at V and 5 bases at J; junction bases unmatched: 5. There are 15 residues in the CDR3. Germline V gene lookup returns CDR1 SGHRS and CDR2 YFSETQ. The source is a man between 18 and 35 years old with active or convalescent COVID-19. This sequence joins TRBV5-1 and TRBJ2-1, with 7 bases that match TRBD2. Sequenced input: peripheral blood. CDR3 in DNA: TGCGCCAGCAGCTTGGGGCCTAGCGGAAACAATGAGCAGTTCTTC. Encoded protein: CASSLGPSGNNEQFF.